This TCR beta chain was recorded in a study of T-cell memory formation after mild COVID-19. The study, taken as a whole, reports: Day 15 to 85 contracting clones showed balanced CD4/CD8; later expanders leaned CD4+.

In TCRdb, the 5' RACE reads were re-called with MiXCR into one record per CDR3 protein. Among around 430,000 distinct CDR3 sequences listed, approximately 15% were seen once. Germline CDR1 SGHRS, CDR2 YFSETQ. CDR3 size: 16 residues. J lost 2 bases, V lost 3 bases, and 8 bases had no gene match. In its sample, this clonotype was seen a few times. Its matching antigen is unknown. Sequencing was performed on PBMCs or a T cell subset sorted from them (not recorded which). The V gene is TRBV5-1, the J gene TRBJ2-5, with 9 bases fitting TRBD2. The TCR originated in a man between 18 and 29 years old who had mild COVID-19 (a few samples of this study predate the infection). Cell type and time point are not known. The CDR3 region is CASSYERGAGQETQYF. The CDR3 nucleotides are TGCGCCAGCAGCTATGAGCGGGGGGCCGGACAAGAGACCCAGTACTTC.